The T cell receptor beta chain described here comes from a study of T cells expressing NK-cell markers. Reanalyzing the 5' RACE reads, TCRdb keeps one entry per CDR3 protein, without DNA. The sample totals 250,000 to 300,000 distinct CDR3 sequences. Germline CDR1 reads SGHRS; CDR2 reads YFSETQ. This CDR3 region has 13 residues. The chain carries TRBV5-1 and TRBJ2-7. The material sequenced was blood T cells: a sorted CD56 or NKG2C T cell subset, CD4+ or CD8+ T cells, or bulk PBMC T cells (not recorded which). This clonotype was sampled from a woman between 18 and 70 years old in good health. The CDR3 loop is CASAMTTGYEQYF.